This T cell receptor beta chain originates from a study of Ad26.COV2.S vaccination and SARS-CoV-2 variants. The treatment denotes: approximately 18 received Ad26.COV2.S at low or high dose, single or two shots; several received placebo; per-sample allocation not given. Samples analyzed were those drawn on day 63 after the first vaccine or placebo injection. Expression of Wuhan-strain SARS-CoV-2 spike came from the Ad26 vector that formed the vaccine. Profiled with immunoSEQ multiplex PCR; TCRdb holds only in-frame clones, not every one. The sample has 290,000 or so clones; around 87% are singletons. CDR3 length equals 15 residues. Germline V gene lookup returns CDR1 LNHDA and CDR2 SQIVND (reference sequence). Trimming pared 5 bases from V and 4 bases from J, leaving 15 bases between.

V usage is TRBV19 and J usage is TRBJ1-5; TRBD1 is a possible D gene (6 bases). Source: peripheral blood, taken in a trial of Ad26.COV2.S vaccine versus placebo. This receptor was obtained from a person between 18 and 65 years old who received the Ad26.COV2.S COVID-19 vaccine or a placebo. The CDR3: CASSSSSRGNQPQHF. CDR3 coding DNA: TGTGCCAGTAGTTCCTCGTCCAGGGGTAATCAGCCCCAGCATTTT.